This is a list of T cell receptor beta chains from one sample in a study of CD8+ T cells in alopecia areata. Clones were sequenced by immunoSEQ multiplex PCR, and TCRdb holds only the in-frame ones, with some missing. The sample lists 200,000 or so clones, 40% to 55% occurring once. The material sequenced was CD4+ T cells sorted from blood, taken around week 36, from a patient treated with tofacitinib. The receptors stem from a human donor with alopecia areata. Both conserved end residues are part of each CDR3. A D gene is named only where the DNA matches it firmly. The size of a clone is reported for some rows only, either as once, few or many, or as a class for expanded clones.

TRBV28	TRBJ2-5	.	14	.	TGTGCCAGCAGTTTTCGGAGCGGCCGAGAGACCCAGTACTTC	CASSFRSGRETQYF
TRBV29-1	TRBJ2-5	few	12	.	TGCAGCGCGAATAGGGAAGGAGAGACCCAGTACTTC	CSANREGETQYF
TRBV5-1	TRBJ1-1	.	14	.	TGCGCCAGCAGCTTGGGGACGGGGAACACTGAAGCTTTCTTT	CASSLGTGNTEAFF
TRBV29-1	TRBJ2-5	.	14	.	TGCAGCGTTAGCTCTTCTCCAAAGGGAGAGACCCAGTACTTC	CSVSSSPKGETQYF
TRBV28	TRBJ1-2	.	16	TRBD1	TGTGCCAGCAGTTCCCAGAGTCTCAGGGGGAGAGAGGGCTACACCTTC	CASSSQSLRGREGYTF
TRBV7-2	TRBJ2-7	few	15	.	TGTGCCAGCAGCTTAAACAGCAACCCGACCTACGAGCAGTACTTC	CASSLNSNPTYEQYF
TRBV4-2	TRBJ2-1	.	12	TRBD2	TGTGCCAGCAGCCAAAGCCAGCGGGGGCAGTTCTTC	CASSQSQRGQFF
TRBV29-1	TRBJ2-5	few	13	TRBD2	TGCAGCGTTGAAGTTCTCGGGGGGGAGACCCAGTACTTC	CSVEVLGGETQYF
TRBV5-1	TRBJ2-6	few	18	.	TGCGCCAGCAGCTTGGCTCCGGGGACGAGCTCTGGGGCCAACGTCCTGACTTTC	CASSLAPGTSSGANVLTF
TRBV7-7	TRBJ2-2	few	12	.	TGTGCCAGCAGAGGAAACACCGGGGAGCTGTTTTTT	CASRGNTGELFF
TRBV6-1	TRBJ2-2	.	13	.	TGTGCCAGCAATTTAGATGGGGGGATAGAGCTGTTTTTT	CASNLDGGIELFF
TRBV25-1	TRBJ2-1	.	14	TRBD2	TGTGCCAGCAGGCTAGCGGGAGTCTACAATGAGCAGTTCTTC	CASRLAGVYNEQFF
TRBV5-1	TRBJ2-2	few	14	.	TGCGCCAGCAGCTCCGGGACCTTGGCCGGGGAGCTGTTTTTT	CASSSGTLAGELFF
TRBV5-1	TRBJ2-2	.	16	.	TGCGCCAGCAGCCCCAGAACAGGGATAAACACCGGGGAGCTGTTTTTT	CASSPRTGINTGELFF
TRBV2	TRBJ2-7	.	15	.	TGTGCCAGCAGTGTGGTGGGGGTAGCAACCTACGAGCAGTACTTC	CASSVVGVATYEQYF
TRBV7-9	TRBJ2-3	few	15	.	TGTGCCAGCAGCGCTGGGGCAGCTAGCACAGATACGCAGTATTTT	CASSAGAASTDTQYF
TRBV29-1	TRBJ2-1	few	15	TRBD2	TGCAGCGTTAAAGTGGTGGGAGGGCCGGGGAATGAGCAGTTCTTC	CSVKVVGGPGNEQFF
TRBV6-1	TRBJ2-2	many	15	TRBD1	TGTGCCACCACGCCGGACAGGGGACACACCGGGGAGCTGTTTTTT	CATTPDRGHTGELFF
TRBV7-9	TRBJ2-3	few	14	.	TGTGCCAGCAGCTTAGGACCGCCCCCAGATACGCAGTATTTT	CASSLGPPPDTQYF
TRBV7-2	TRBJ1-4	.	15	TRBD1	TGTGCCAGCAGCCCTCCGGGACAGGGTAATGAAAAACTGTTTTTT	CASSPPGQGNEKLFF
TRBV27	TRBJ2-7	.	15	.	TGTGCCAGCAGTTTAAGCGCCCGCCTTTCCTACGAGCAGTACTTC	CASSLSARLSYEQYF
TRBV27	TRBJ1-1	.	13	.	TGTGCCAGCACAAGCAGGCTGAACACTGAAGCTTTCTTT	CASTSRLNTEAFF
TRBV4-2	TRBJ2-2	.	15	TRBD2	TGTGCCAGCAGCCAAGGTCTAGCGGGCACCGGGGAGCTGTTTTTT	CASSQGLAGTGELFF
TRBV20-1	TRBJ2-3	.	11	.	TGCAGTCGGTTAAGGGGGGATACGCAGTATTTT	CSRLRGDTQYF
TRBV11-2	TRBJ2-1	.	15	.	TGTGCCAGCAGCCGGTCAGCCGGGACTTACAATGAGCAGTTCTTC	CASSRSAGTYNEQFF
TRBV15	TRBJ1-2	few	13	.	TGTGCCACCAGCGCCCGTGGGACCTATGGCTACACCTTC	CATSARGTYGYTF
TRBV19	TRBJ2-1	.	12	.	TGTGCCAGTAGTCGCTCCTACAATGAGCAGTTCTTC	CASSRSYNEQFF
TRBV4-1	TRBJ1-5	few	16	TRBD1	TGCGCCAGCAGCCAAGACCGGGGACAGGGGTATCAGCCCCAGCATTTT	CASSQDRGQGYQPQHF
TRBV7-2	TRBJ1-4	many	15	.	TGTGCCAGCAGCGCCTTCGGGGCGGCTAATGAAAAACTGTTTTTT	CASSAFGAANEKLFF
TRBV4-3	TRBJ2-1	few	15	.	TGCGCCAGCAGCCAAGAGGGACTGGGTAACAATGAGCAGTTCTTC	CASSQEGLGNNEQFF
TRBV9	TRBJ2-2	.	24	TRBD2	TGTGCCAGCAGCGTCTCCTTGAACCCGACGGGGGGATCATTGCTCTCAGCGAACACCGGGGAGCTGTTTTTT	CASSVSLNPTGGSLLSANTGELFF
TRBV4-3	TRBJ2-1	.	15	TRBD2	TGCGCCAGCAGCCCTCAGGAGCGGGAGGGGAATGAGCAGTTCTTC	CASSPQEREGNEQFF
TRBV11-2	TRBJ1-1	.	15	TRBD1	TGTGCCAGCAGTGTGACAGGGACGATGAACACTGAAGCTTTCTTT	CASSVTGTMNTEAFF
TRBV30	TRBJ2-5	few	16	.	TGTGCCTGGAGTGACCCCCCGGGACCTCCTCAAGAGACCCAGTACTTC	CAWSDPPGPPQETQYF
TRBV6-6	TRBJ1-3	few	14	.	TGTGCCAGCAGTCACCCCTCGGGAGGAAACACCATATATTTT	CASSHPSGGNTIYF
TRBV5-1	TRBJ2-2	.	18	TRBD2	TGCGCCAGCAGCTTGGTTTCACCGGGACTAGCATTCTCCGGGGAGCTGTTTTTT	CASSLVSPGLAFSGELFF
TRBV5-1	TRBJ1-1	.	12	.	TGCGCCAGCAGCTTACAGAACACTGAAGCTTTCTTT	CASSLQNTEAFF
TRBV29-1	TRBJ2-7	few	13	TRBD2	TGCAGCGTTGAAGGCGGGAGGCGTGACGAGCAGTACTTC	CSVEGGRRDEQYF
TRBV6-5	TRBJ2-1	.	15	.	TGTGCCAGCAGAAGACGGGAGTCGGGTTACAATGAGCAGTTCTTC	CASRRRESGYNEQFF
TRBV30	TRBJ2-3	few	17	TRBD2	TGTGCCTGGAGTGCCGGACTAGCGGGAGGCCTCACAGATACGCAGTATTTT	CAWSAGLAGGLTDTQYF
TRBV5-1	TRBJ2-5	.	14	.	TGCGCCAGCAGCTTGGAAGGGGGGTCGGAGACCCAGTACTTC	CASSLEGGSETQYF
TRBV4-2	TRBJ2-3	.	13	.	TGTGCCAGCAGCCAAGGAGGGCGGTATACGCAGTATTTT	CASSQGGRYTQYF
TRBV4-2	TRBJ2-4	few	17	TRBD1	TGTGCCAGCAGCCAAGACCAGACGGACAGGGTTGGAAACATTCAGTACTTC	CASSQDQTDRVGNIQYF
TRBV5-1	TRBJ1-2	.	15	TRBD1	TGCGCCAGCAGCAATAAACAGGGGGCGGTATATGGCTACACCTTC	CASSNKQGAVYGYTF
TRBV28	TRBJ2-2	few	14	TRBD1	TGTGCCAGCAAGGACAGGAGAAGCACCGGGGAGCTGTTTTTT	CASKDRRSTGELFF
TRBV29-1	TRBJ1-1	.	16	.	TGCAGCGTCGCCACGTACCAATCCCCCGTGGACACTGAAGCTTTCTTT	CSVATYQSPVDTEAFF